Presented here are 3 T cell receptor beta chains from one specimen sequenced in a study of cytomegalovirus exposure and HLA in healthy donors. The protocol was immunoSEQ multiplex PCR, while the TCRdb copy is restricted to in-frame clones and leaves out a portion. This sample carries some 160,000 clones, roughly 91% of them seen once, and the ten largest clones take 2.5% to 3.5%. Sequencing was carried out using PBMCs. These receptors came from a man between 18 and 29 years old in good health and CMV-seronegative.

The rearrangement uses TRBV18 and TRBJ2-1, with a weak D call TRBD2 (5 bases). The CDR3 extends over 16 amino acids. The V gene's germline CDR1 is KGHSH and CDR2 LQKENI. Trimming pared 4 bases from V and 0 bases from J, leaving 13 bases between. The CDR3 is CASSLPLESSYNEQFF. DNA of the CDR3: TGTGCCAGCTCACTCCCACTAGAGAGCTCCTACAATGAGCAGTTCTTC.

The V and J genes are TRBV7-2 and TRBJ2-5; 10 nucleotides align to TRBD2. Per the germline V gene, CDR1 is SGHTA and CDR2 is FQGNSA. V shed 1 base and J 5 bases; nucleotides not matched to a gene: 4. There are 15 residues in the CDR3. The CDR3 protein is CASSLGGSGRETQYF. As DNA, the CDR3 is TGTGCCAGCAGCTTAGGGGGTAGCGGGAGGGAGACCCAGTACTTC.

This clone appeared a few times. This chain links TRBV6-5 with TRBJ1-6; no clear D gene. There are 12 residues in the CDR3. CDR1 is MNHEY, CDR2 SVGAGI, per germline. The ends were cut back, 6 bases at V and 6 bases at J, with 6 bases in the middle. Written as DNA, the CDR3 is TGTGCCAGCAGGTCGTCTAATTCACCCCTCCACTTT. Encoded protein: CASRSSNSPLHF.